A single sample is the source of the 5 T cell receptor beta chains below, sequenced in a study of tumor-infiltrating lymphocytes in primary liver carcinoma. RNA was extracted from whole blood without cell sorting, alongside germline DNA. Starting from 500 ng of total RNA, TCR beta cDNA was produced with a primer in the constant region. Library construction for TCR beta comprised three nested multiplex PCR rounds performed with slightly modified ARM-PCR. It was with TRBV1-TRBV30 forward primers and a C-beta reverse primer that the first two PCR rounds were run, at around 10 cycles each. TCRdb re-analysed the multiplex PCR reads in MiXCR, keeping a single row per CDR3 protein. The sample holds hundreds of thousands of distinct CDR3 sequences, 58% seen once. Sequenced material: peripheral blood. All receptors come from a woman between 25 and 40 years old with primary liver carcinoma and hepatitis B virus infection.

As concerns this clonotype: A much larger clone lies a single base off, so this may be a read error. The chain combines TRBV29-1 with TRBJ2-5; 7 bases line up with TRBD1. V dropped 2 bases and J dropped 5; count of bases not matched to a gene: 8. The CDR3 is made up of 14 amino acids. Per the germline V gene, CDR1 is SQVTM and CDR2 is ANQGSEA. CDR3 region: CSVELGQSHETQYF. Here the CDR3 DNA reads TGCAGCGTTGAACTGGGACAGAGCCATGAGACCCAGTACTTC.

This clonotype has just a few counts. V usage is TRBV6-2 or TRBV6-3 and J usage is TRBJ2-3; D is perhaps TRBD2 (6 bases). Trimming removed 7 bases at V and 2 bases at J, with 16 bases between. Germline V CDR1 and CDR2: MNHEY, SVGEGT. CDR3 size: 15 residues. CDR3 in amino acids: CASTPGGVFTDTQYF. DNA for the CDR3: TGTGCCAGCACCCCCGGCGGGGTCTTCACAGATACGCAGTATTTT.

The V gene is TRBV10-2, the J gene TRBJ2-3, with D tentatively TRBD1 (6 bases). V lost 6 bases, J lost 2 bases, and 15 bases lay in between. This CDR3 has 15 residues. Germline V gene sequence: CDR1 WSHSY, CDR2 SAAADI. CDR3 DNA sequence: TGCGCCAGCAGCCTCGACAGGAGCATCACAGATACGCAGTATTTT. Translating it yields CASSLDRSITDTQYF.

Comments on this clonotype: A read error is possible here, since a much larger clone lies one base away. The chain combines TRBV6-2 or TRBV6-3 with TRBJ2-1; D tentatively reads TRBD1 or TRBD2 (5 bases each). CDR3 length: 13 residues. CDR1 and CDR2 from the germline V gene are MNHEY and SVGEGT. CDR3 in amino acids: CASSYEADNEQLF. The CDR3 DNA reads TGTGCCAGCAGTTATGAAGCGGACAATGAGCAGCTCTTC.

This clonotype was detected once. V gene TRBV11-2 combines with J gene TRBJ2-1; no clear D gene. The CDR3 is made up of 15 amino acids. V was cut by 0 bases and J by 15 bases, with 21 bases left in between. Germline V gene lookup returns CDR1 SGHAT and CDR2 FQNNGV. The CDR3 loop reads CASSLERSSYNEPFF. DNA for the CDR3: TGTGCCAGCAGCTTAGAGCGGAGCTCCTACAATGAACCGTTCTTC.